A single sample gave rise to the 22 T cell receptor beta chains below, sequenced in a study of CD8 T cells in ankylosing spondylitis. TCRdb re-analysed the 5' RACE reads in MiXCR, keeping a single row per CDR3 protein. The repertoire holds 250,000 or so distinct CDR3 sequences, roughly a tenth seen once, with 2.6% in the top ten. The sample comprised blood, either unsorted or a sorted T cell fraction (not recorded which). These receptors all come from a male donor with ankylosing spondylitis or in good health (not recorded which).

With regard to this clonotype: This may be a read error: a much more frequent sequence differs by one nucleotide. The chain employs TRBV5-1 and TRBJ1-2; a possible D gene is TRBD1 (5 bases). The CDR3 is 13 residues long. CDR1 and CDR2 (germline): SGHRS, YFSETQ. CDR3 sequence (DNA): TGCGCCAGCAGCTCACCATCAGGGAATGGCCACACCTTC. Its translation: CASSSPSGNGHTF.

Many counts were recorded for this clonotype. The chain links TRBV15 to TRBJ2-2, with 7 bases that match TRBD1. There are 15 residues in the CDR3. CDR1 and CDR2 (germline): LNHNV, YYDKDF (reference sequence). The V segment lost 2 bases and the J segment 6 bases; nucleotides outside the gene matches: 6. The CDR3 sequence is CATSRRQGKAGELFF. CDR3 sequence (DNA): TGTGCCACCAGCAGAAGACAGGGAAAGGCCGGGGAGCTGTTTTTT.

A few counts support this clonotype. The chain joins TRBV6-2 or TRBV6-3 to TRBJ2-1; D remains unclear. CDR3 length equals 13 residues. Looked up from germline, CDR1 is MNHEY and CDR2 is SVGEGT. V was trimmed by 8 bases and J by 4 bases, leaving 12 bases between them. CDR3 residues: CASFRPSYNEQFF. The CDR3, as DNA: TGTGCCAGCTTCAGACCTAGTTACAATGAGCAGTTCTTC.

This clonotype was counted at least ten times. CDR3 nucleotides: TGTGCCACCAGCACGGCGGGATATAGCAATCAGCCCCAGCATTTT. It yields the protein CATSTAGYSNQPQHF. V and J are TRBV15 and TRBJ1-5; D unclear. The V end was cut by 4 bases, the J end by 0 bases, with 10 bases between. Germline V lookup: CDR1 LNHNV, CDR2 YYDKDF (reference sequence). CDR3 length: 15 residues.

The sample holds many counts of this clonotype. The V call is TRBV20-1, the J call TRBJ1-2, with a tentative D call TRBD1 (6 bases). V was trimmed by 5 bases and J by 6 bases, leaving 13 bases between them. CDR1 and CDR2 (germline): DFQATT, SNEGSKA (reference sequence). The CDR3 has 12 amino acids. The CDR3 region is CSAPPGANGYTF. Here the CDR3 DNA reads TGCAGTGCTCCTCCAGGGGCAAATGGCTACACCTTC.

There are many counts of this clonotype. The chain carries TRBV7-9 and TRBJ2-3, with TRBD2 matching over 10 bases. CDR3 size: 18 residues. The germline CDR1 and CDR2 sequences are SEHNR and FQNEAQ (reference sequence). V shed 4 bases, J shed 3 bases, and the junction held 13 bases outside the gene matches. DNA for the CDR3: TGTGCCAGCAGCTCCGGGCTAGCGGGGGCTACGACGACAGATACGCAGTATTTT. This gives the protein CASSSGLAGATTTDTQYF.

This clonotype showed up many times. The CDR3 spells CASSLFGGATNTEAFF. The CDR3 nucleotides are TGTGCCAGCAGTTTATTCGGGGGGGCTACGAACACTGAAGCTTTCTTT. V usage is TRBV27 and J usage is TRBJ1-1, with D possibly being TRBD1 (6 bases). Germline V CDR1 and CDR2: MNHEY, SMNVEV (reference sequence). This CDR3 is 16 amino acids long. With 1 base removed from V and 1 base from J, the gap between germline ends came to 13 bases.

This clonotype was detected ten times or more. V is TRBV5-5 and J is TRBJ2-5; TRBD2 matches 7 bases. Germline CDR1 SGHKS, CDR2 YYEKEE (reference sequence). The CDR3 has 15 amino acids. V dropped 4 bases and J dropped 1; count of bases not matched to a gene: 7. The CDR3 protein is CASSGGELFQETQYF. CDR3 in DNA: TGTGCCAGCAGCGGGGGGGAACTTTTCCAAGAGACCCAGTACTTC.

CDR3 bases: TGTGCCAGCAGCGCAGGACTAGCGGAAGAGACCCAGTACTTC. Protein sequence: CASSAGLAEETQYF. This chain joins TRBV7-2 and TRBJ2-5; TRBD2 matches at 10 bases. Germline V gene sequence: CDR1 SGHTA, CDR2 FQGNSA. After removal of 5 bases from V and 3 bases from J, the junction contained 3 bases not matched to a gene. CDR3 length: 14 residues. The whole variable domain, remainder taken from reference TRBV7-2 and TRBJ2-5, is GAGVSQSPSNKVTEKGKDVELRCDPISGHTALYWYRQSLGQGLEFLIYFQGNSAPDKSGLPSDRFSAERTGGSVSTLTIQRTQQEDSAVYLCASSAGLAEETQYFGPGTRLLVL.

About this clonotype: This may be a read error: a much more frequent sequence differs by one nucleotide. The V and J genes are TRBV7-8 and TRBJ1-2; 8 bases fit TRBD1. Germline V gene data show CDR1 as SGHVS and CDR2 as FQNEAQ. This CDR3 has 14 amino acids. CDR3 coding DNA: TGTGTCAGCAGCGTCCGGGACAGGAGCTATGGCTACACCTTC. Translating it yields CVSSVRDRSYGYTF.

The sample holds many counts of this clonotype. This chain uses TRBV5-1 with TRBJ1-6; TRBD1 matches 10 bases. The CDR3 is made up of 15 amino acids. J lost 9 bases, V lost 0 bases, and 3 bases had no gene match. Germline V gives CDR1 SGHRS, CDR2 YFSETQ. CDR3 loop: CASSLETGGGSPLHF. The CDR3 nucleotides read TGCGCCAGCAGCTTGGAGACAGGGGGCGGTTCACCCCTCCACTTT. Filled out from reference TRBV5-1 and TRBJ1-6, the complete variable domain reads KAGVTQTPRYLIKTRGQQVTLSCSPISGHRSVSWYQQTPGQGLQFLFEYFSETQRNKGNFPGRFSGRQFSNSRSEMNVSTLELGDSALYLCASSLETGGGSPLHFGNGTRLTVT.

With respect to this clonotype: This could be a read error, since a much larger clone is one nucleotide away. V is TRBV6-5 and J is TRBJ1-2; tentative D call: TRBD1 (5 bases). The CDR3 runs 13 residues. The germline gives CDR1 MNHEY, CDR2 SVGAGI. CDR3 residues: CASSSPRDYGHTF. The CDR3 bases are TGTGCCAGCAGTTCACCCAGGGACTATGGCCACACCTTC.

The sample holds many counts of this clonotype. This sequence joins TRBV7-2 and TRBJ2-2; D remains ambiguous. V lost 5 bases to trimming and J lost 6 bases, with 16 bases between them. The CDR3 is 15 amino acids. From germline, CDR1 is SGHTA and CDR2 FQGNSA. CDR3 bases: TGTGCCAGCAGCCCGGCCCTTGTGACACCCGGGGAGCTGTTTTTT. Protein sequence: CASSPALVTPGELFF. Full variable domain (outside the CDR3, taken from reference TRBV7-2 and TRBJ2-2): GAGVSQSPSNKVTEKGKDVELRCDPISGHTALYWYRQSLGQGLEFLIYFQGNSAPDKSGLPSDRFSAERTGGSVSTLTIQRTQQEDSAVYLCASSPALVTPGELFFGEGSRLTVL.

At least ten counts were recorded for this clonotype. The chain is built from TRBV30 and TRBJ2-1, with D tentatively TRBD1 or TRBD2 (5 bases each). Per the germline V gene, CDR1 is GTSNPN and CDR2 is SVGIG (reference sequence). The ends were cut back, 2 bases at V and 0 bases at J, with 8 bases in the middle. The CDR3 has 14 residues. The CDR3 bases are TGTGCCTGGAGTAGGGACGTCTCCTACAATGAGCAGTTCTTC. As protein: CAWSRDVSYNEQFF.

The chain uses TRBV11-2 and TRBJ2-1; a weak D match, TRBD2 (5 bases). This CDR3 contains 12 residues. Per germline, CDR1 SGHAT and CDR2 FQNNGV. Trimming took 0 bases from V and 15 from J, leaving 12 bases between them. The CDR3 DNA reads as TGTGCCAGCAGCTTAGAAGCGGAAAAGGGGTTCTTC. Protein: CASSLEAEKGFF.

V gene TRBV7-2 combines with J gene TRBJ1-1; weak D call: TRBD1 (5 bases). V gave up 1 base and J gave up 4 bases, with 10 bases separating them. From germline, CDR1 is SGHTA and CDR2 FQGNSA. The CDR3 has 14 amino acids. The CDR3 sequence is CASSLVERGTEAFF. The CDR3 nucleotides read TGTGCCAGCAGCTTAGTTGAGAGGGGCACTGAAGCTTTCTTT. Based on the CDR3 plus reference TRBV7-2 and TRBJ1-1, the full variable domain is GAGVSQSPSNKVTEKGKDVELRCDPISGHTALYWYRQSLGQGLEFLIYFQGNSAPDKSGLPSDRFSAERTGGSVSTLTIQRTQQEDSAVYLCASSLVERGTEAFFGQGTRLTVV.

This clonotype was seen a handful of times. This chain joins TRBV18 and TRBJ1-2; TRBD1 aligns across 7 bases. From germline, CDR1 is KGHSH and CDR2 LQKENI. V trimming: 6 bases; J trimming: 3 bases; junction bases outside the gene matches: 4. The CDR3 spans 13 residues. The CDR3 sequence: CASSTGWDYGYTF. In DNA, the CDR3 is TGTGCCAGCTCGACAGGGTGGGACTATGGCTACACCTTC.

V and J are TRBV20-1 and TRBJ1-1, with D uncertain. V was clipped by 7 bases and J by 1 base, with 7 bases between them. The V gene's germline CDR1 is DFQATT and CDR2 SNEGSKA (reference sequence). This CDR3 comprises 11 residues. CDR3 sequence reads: CSVRWNTEAFF. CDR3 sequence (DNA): TGCAGTGTCCGGTGGAACACTGAAGCTTTCTTT.

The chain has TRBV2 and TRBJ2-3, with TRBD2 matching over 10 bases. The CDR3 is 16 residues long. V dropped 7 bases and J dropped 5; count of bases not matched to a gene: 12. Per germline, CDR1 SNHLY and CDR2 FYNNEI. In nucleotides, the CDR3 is TGTGCCAGCACCCCTCCAGCGTCTAGCGGGAGAGATACGCAGTATTTT. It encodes CASTPPASSGRDTQYF.

The CDR3 sequence: CASRNILTGGGTDTQYF. The DNA of the CDR3 is TGTGCCAGCAGGAATATCCTTACAGGGGGGGGGACAGATACGCAGTATTTT. The rearrangement links TRBV11-3 to TRBJ2-3, with a tentative D call TRBD1 (8 bases). The CDR3 spans 17 residues. Germline V gene data show CDR1 as SGHNT and CDR2 as YENEEA. Deletions cut 6 bases from V and 3 bases from J, with 22 bases between.

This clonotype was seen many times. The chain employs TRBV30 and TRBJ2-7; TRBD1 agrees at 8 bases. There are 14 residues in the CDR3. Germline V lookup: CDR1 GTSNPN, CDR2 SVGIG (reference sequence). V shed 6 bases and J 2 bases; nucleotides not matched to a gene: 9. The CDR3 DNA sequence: TGTGCCTGTTTAATGGACAGGGCCCCCTACGAGCAGTACTTC. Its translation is CACLMDRAPYEQYF.

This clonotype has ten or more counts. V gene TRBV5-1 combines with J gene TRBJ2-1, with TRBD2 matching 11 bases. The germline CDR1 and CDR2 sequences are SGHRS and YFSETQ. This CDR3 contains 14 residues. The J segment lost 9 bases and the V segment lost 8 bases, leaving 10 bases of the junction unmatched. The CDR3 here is CASSPTSGSVEQFF. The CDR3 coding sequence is TGCGCCAGTAGCCCTACTAGCGGGAGTGTTGAGCAGTTCTTC.